The 9 T cell receptor beta chains below all came from one sample that was sequenced in a study of cytomegalovirus exposure and HLA in healthy donors. Profiled with immunoSEQ multiplex PCR; TCRdb holds only in-frame clones, not every one. There are about 56,000 clones in the sample; approximately 95% occur only once, and 5.8% lies in the top ten. The material sequenced was PBMCs. These receptor sequences come from a woman under 30 in good health and CMV-seronegative.

About this clone: The same CDR3 also results from other DNA sequences found in this sample. The gene calls are TRBV7-9 and TRBJ2-7; D is perhaps TRBD2 (5 bases). CDR1 is SEHNR and CDR2 is FQNEAQ in the germline V gene (reference sequence). The CDR3 sequence is 12 residues long. The V end lost 6 bases, the J end lost 4 bases, and 10 bases lay between the germline ends. CDR3 in amino acids: CASSPTGYEQYV. The CDR3 DNA follows: TGTGCCAGCAGTCCGACGGGGTACGAGCAGTACGTC.

This chain uses TRBV7-9 with TRBJ2-2, with D possibly being TRBD2 (6 bases). CDR3 length equals 14 residues. In germline, CDR1 is SEHNR, CDR2 FQNEAQ (reference sequence). Trimming shortened V by 3 bases and J by 4 bases, and 9 bases separated the two germline ends. CDR3 amino acids: CASSLGLRTGELFF. As DNA, the CDR3 is TGTGCCAGCAGCTTGGGACTCCGCACCGGGGAGCTGTTTTTT.

J is TRBJ2-7 and V is TRBV6-5, with TRBD1 matching 8 bases. The CDR3 runs 14 residues. With V trimmed by 4 bases and J by 3 bases, 5 bases remained unmatched. Looked up from germline, CDR1 is MNHEY and CDR2 is SVGAGI. This chain's CDR3 is CASSSRTGIYEQYF. As DNA, the CDR3 is TGTGCCAGCAGTTCCAGGACAGGGATCTACGAGCAGTACTTC.

Here the CDR3 reads CAISEALAGPETQYF. The CDR3 DNA reads as TGTGCCATCAGTGAGGCACTAGCGGGACCAGAGACCCAGTACTTC. V is TRBV10-3 and J is TRBJ2-5, with 10 bases lining up with TRBD2. The CDR3 covers 15 residues. Trimming took 2 bases from V and 4 from J; bases not matched to a gene: 4. Looked up from germline, CDR1 is ENHRY and CDR2 is SYGVKD.

This clone was counted only a few times. The chain uses TRBV10-1 and TRBJ2-7; 9 bases agree with TRBD2. J was trimmed by 2 bases and V by 7 bases; bases with no gene match: 3. Germline-derived CDR1 and CDR2 are WNHNN and SYGVQD (reference sequence). The CDR3 length is 13 residues. CDR3 amino acids: CASILAGTYEQYV. CDR3 in DNA: TGCGCCAGCATTCTAGCGGGGACCTACGAGCAGTACGTC.

The chain joins TRBV11-2 to TRBJ2-5; TRBD2 matches at 7 bases. J gave up 4 bases and V 7 bases, and 9 bases lay outside the gene matches. The length of the CDR3 is 14 residues. Germline V CDR1 and CDR2: SGHAT, FQNNGV. Written as DNA, the CDR3 is TGTGCCAGCAACGGGTGGGGGGGATCAGAGACCCAGTACTTC. Amino acids: CASNGWGGSETQYF.

This clone was recorded only once. The gene calls are TRBV4-3 and TRBJ2-5; 12 positions agree with TRBD2. The CDR3 runs to 16 residues. Germline trimming cut 4 bases from V and 5 bases from J; bases unmatched to any gene: 8. CDR1 is LGHNA and CDR2 is YSLEER in the germline V gene. CDR3 in DNA: TGCGCCAGCAGCCCCTCTAGCGGGAGGGCCCTGGAGACCCAGTACTTC. Its translation: CASSPSSGRALETQYF.

This clone was seen once. This chain connects TRBV19 to TRBJ1-6, with no clear D. The germline V and J ends were trimmed by 5 bases and 0 bases, with 11 bases remaining between them. Germline CDR1 and CDR2: LNHDA and SQIVND (reference sequence). This CDR3 spans 16 amino acids. CDR3 DNA: TGTGCCAGTAGTTCGGACGGGAGCTCCTATAATTCACCCCTCCACTTT. Its protein product is CASSSDGSSYNSPLHF.

The CDR3 coding sequence is TGTGCCAGCAGCGCCCATCTACAGGGCCCCTACGAGCAGTACTTC. Protein product: CASSAHLQGPYEQYF. The chain links TRBV9 to TRBJ2-7; maybe TRBD1 (6 bases). The CDR3 extends over 15 amino acids. The germline V gene has CDR1 SGDLS and CDR2 YYNGEE. V gave up 3 bases and J gave up 2 bases, with 15 bases separating them.